This is a list of T cell receptor beta chains from one sample in a study of T cells after yellow fever vaccination. TCRdb used MiXCR to reprocess the 5' RACE reads, holding one entry per CDR3 protein. In the table there are 40,000 to 50,000 distinct CDR3 sequences, 6.8% of which are singletons. Sample: CD8+ T cells not binding an NS4B(214-222) dextramer, sorted from PBMCs, taken 45 days after the yellow fever booster vaccination. The receptors derive from a man aged 25-40 years who received the YFV17D yellow fever vaccine. CDR3s include the opening cysteine and the closing phenylalanine or tryptophan. D genes are given only for firm matches. Clone size appears in some rows only: once, few, many, or a class for an expanded clone.

few	TRBJ2-7	TRBV7-9	-	CASTNSYEQYF
many	TRBJ1-4	TRBV20-1	TRBD1	CSAFRDSATNEKLFF
many	TRBJ1-2	TRBV10-2	-	CASSGQGFIPGYTF
few	TRBJ2-7	TRBV28	-	CASSAEPMSSYEQYF
-	TRBJ1-5	TRBV19	-	CASSIVQINQPQHF
many	TRBJ1-1	TRBV2	-	CASSADGHTEAFF
-	TRBJ2-7	TRBV6-1	TRBD2	CASSNGLAGGLGAEQYF
many	TRBJ2-3	TRBV24-1	-	CATSAGGDTQYF
few	TRBJ2-1	TRBV3-1	TRBD2	CASSQAGGGLSNEQFF
many	TRBJ2-3	TRBV7-2	-	CASSTRLGLTDTQYF
many	TRBJ2-1	TRBV7-9	TRBD2	CASSLTSGSRNEQFF
many	TRBJ2-7	TRBV9	-	CASSVAGSPVEQYF
many	TRBJ2-5	TRBV19	TRBD2	CASSGWLAGAETQYF
many	TRBJ1-3	TRBV6-5	-	CASRTPGSGNTIYF
many	TRBJ2-7	TRBV27	TRBD1	CASSLDRGEQYF
many	TRBJ2-5	TRBV7-9	-	CASSPVMETQYF
many	TRBJ2-1	TRBV4-1	-	CASSHLTDYNEQFF